A single T cell receptor (beta chain) is shown here with its context. This record belongs to a study of STAT5B mutations in CD4+ large granular lymphocyte leukemia. Study background: The CDR3 'QG' motif was associated with a particular HLA allele among healthy donors.

V lost 5 bases, J lost 7 bases, and 24 bases lay in between. CDR3 length: 17 amino acids. Per the germline V gene, CDR1 is SGHVS and CDR2 is FQNEAQ. Profiling relied on immunoSEQ multiplex PCR, and the TCRdb table lists in-frame clones only, not all of them. In the table there are approximately 30,000 clones, just over 75% of which are singletons. The chain carries TRBV7-8 and TRBJ2-1; D is uncertain. The receptor comes from a human donor in good health. Sequencing was performed on CD4+ T cells from blood buffy coats. CDR3: CASSPKGLNWDWNEQFF. The CDR3 nucleotides read TGTGCCAGCAGCCCAAAGGGCCTCAACTGGGATTGGAATGAGCAGTTCTTC.